This entry describes one T cell receptor beta chain. The germline V gene has CDR1 SNHLY and CDR2 FYNNEI. Between the trimmed V and J ends, which lost 6 bases and 0 bases, there was a span of 17 bases. CDR3 size: 16 residues. The sample is drawn from a study of Ad26.COV2.S vaccination and SARS-CoV-2 variants. Profiled with immunoSEQ multiplex PCR; TCRdb holds only in-frame clones, not every one. This sample has under 250,000 clones, with around 88% found just once. As to treatment: some 19 received Ad26.COV2.S at low or high dose, single or two shots; 5 received placebo; per-sample allocation not given. Vaccine and placebo recipients were sampled on day 63 after the first injection.

The rearrangement joins TRBV2 to TRBJ2-5; the D gene is possibly TRBD2 (5 bases). The sequence came from a person aged 18 to 59 who received the Ad26.COV2.S COVID-19 vaccine or a placebo. The source material was peripheral blood, sampled in a trial of Ad26.COV2.S vaccine versus placebo. In nucleotides, the CDR3 is TGTGCCAGCAGCCCTCCGGGGAGCCCGTACCAAGAGACCCAGTACTTC. This gives the protein CASSPPGSPYQETQYF.